This note documents a single T cell receptor (beta chain) sequence. Which antigen it targets is not known. Nothing much larger sits one base from this clone, and base qualities are not available. This sample was included in a study of blood T cell repertoires in COVID-19 (dated by TCRdb to between 2020 and 2021). In the study overall: Samples covering the acute and convalescent phases of COVID-19 were provided by collaborators in the United States, Italy and Spain. The prospective study material was composed of cDNA or gDNA derived from T cells, B-cell-depleted T cells, or PBMCs. Deeply sampled blood TCRbeta repertoires from subjects exposed to, actively infected with, or recovered from COVID-19 were included in the dataset. The repertoires were released in a freely available public database meant as a resource for research on the immune response to SARS-CoV-2. Samples came from the ongoing ImmuneRACE study (first 160 participants) plus 1,254 subjects from 6 global collaborators. Sample metadata almost always included a de-identified subject ID, COVID-19 status, age in years and sex. Where HLA class I and class II types were available, the types were taken from metadata supplied by the sample provider, not from assay-based typing. The research as a whole found: The quantity of clinical and demographic metadata differed by source and by participant and was supplied without curation.

The immunoSEQ Assay, a bias-controlled multiplex PCR, was used to amplify TCRbeta CDR3 regions from genomic DNA. Regarding the original processing steps: The number of nucleated cells in each sample was estimated by amplification of reference gene primers within the assay. To quantify the absolute abundance of each unique TCRbeta CDR3 rearrangement, sequence reads were collapsed and filtered. Productive Simpson clonality was computed per sample as the square root of Simpson's diversity index over productive rearrangements. The clones in this table, taken by TCRdb from immuneACCESS, are in-frame only. Not every clone is retained; where verified, under half of the shortfall comes from an unresolved V gene, and the cause of the rest is unknown. The DNA was the basis for D and trimming; V, J and clone size are from that table. Across this sample there are 90,000 or so clones, with 75% to 90% seen only once. The ten biggest clones cover more than 4.5% of the sample.

One collaborating source in Seattle enrolled patients while the patients were actively infected and followed the patients over time throughout the course of disease. The collaborating institutions used their own protocols to collect whole blood in K2EDTA tubes. For TCRbeta analysis, collaborators shipped samples as frozen whole blood, isolated PBMCs, or DNA extracted from either of those sample types. Source material: peripheral blood. The TCR was taken from a man in his 60s with COVID-19, enrolled during active disease.

The nucleotide sequence is TGTGCCAGCAGCCAAGGAACTCCAGATACGCAGTATTTT. Translated, this is CASSQGTPDTQYF. The chain couples TRBV3-1 (or the pseudogene TRBV3-2) to TRBJ2-3; no D gene call is confident. V loses 1 base, J loses 4 bases, and the germline ends lie 6 bases apart. The CDR3 spans 13 residues, from the cysteine through the phenylalanine. Only the CDR3 DNA is retained, 39 bases long and in frame from the first base. CDR1 LGHDT and CDR2 YNNKEL were looked up in the germline V gene (reference sequence).